This T cell receptor (beta chain) was found in a study of blood T cell repertoires in COVID-19. The overall study: Material from acute and convalescent COVID-19 was sourced from the United States, Italy and Spain. Sources were T cells, B-cell-depleted T cells, or PBMCs; the material itself was cDNA or gDNA.

In the original analysis: Estimates of nucleated cell counts were drawn from the amplification of reference gene primers. Clones were sequenced by immunoSEQ multiplex PCR, and TCRdb holds only the in-frame ones, with some missing. D and trimming were read from the DNA, whereas the V and J calls and clone size are those reported in that table. Of 130,000 or so clones listed, roughly four fifths are singletons. Germline assignment: CDR1 GTSNPN and CDR2 SVGIG (reference sequence). The ends were cut back, 2 bases at V and 5 bases at J, with 9 bases in the middle. CDR3 length equals 12 residues. Source material: peripheral blood. This clonotype was sampled from a woman in her 70s with acute or convalescent COVID-19. This chain joins TRBV30 and TRBJ1-2; D possibly corresponds to TRBD1 (5 bases). As DNA, the CDR3 is TGTGCCTGGAGTAGGGGTTGGTATGGCTACACCTTC. Translation: CAWSRGWYGYTF.